A single sample gave rise to the 6 T cell receptor beta chains below, sequenced in a study of identical twins. TCRdb called the 5' RACE reads again in MiXCR, with one record for every CDR3 protein. The data show some 570,000 distinct CDR3 sequences, approximately 20% seen once. This sample was shared with a second study, whose subject was yellow fever vaccine responses in identical twins.

The specimen sequenced was CD4+ T cells sorted from blood. Every receptor here comes from a woman younger than 30 in good health.

Concerning this clonotype: At one end the junction does not follow the germline gene, possibly because of a read error. This chain joins TRBV7-7 and TRBJ2-1; 14 bases match TRBD2. CDR1 and CDR2 from the germline V gene are SSHAT and FNYEAQ (reference sequence). CDR3 length equals 14 residues. The CDR3 DNA sequence: TGTACCAGCAGCTTGGGACTAGCGGGGGAGGAGCAGTTCTTC. This codes for CTSSLGLAGEEQFF.

The CDR3 spells CASSHPGQWNTEAFF. Written as DNA, the CDR3 is TGCGCCAGCAGCCATCCGGGACAATGGAACACTGAAGCTTTCTTT. The chain combines TRBV4-1 with TRBJ1-1, with D tentatively TRBD1 (6 bases). The CDR3 totals 15 residues. CDR1 is MGHRA, CDR2 YSYEKL, per germline. Trimming left V 3 bases short and J 1 base short, with 12 bases between.

The sample holds a few counts of this clonotype. This chain links TRBV7-6 with TRBJ2-2, with 9 nucleotides matching TRBD1. The germline CDR1 and CDR2 sequences are SGHVS and FNYEAQ. J lost 0 bases, V lost 5 bases, and 10 bases had no gene match. This CDR3 has 18 residues. CDR3 DNA sequence: TGTGCCAGCAGCGTCCGGGACAGGGACAAGTCGAACACCGGGGAGCTGTTTTTT. It translates to CASSVRDRDKSNTGELFF.

The CDR3 here is CSARSSYEQYV. The DNA of the CDR3 is TGCAGTGCTAGATCTAGCTACGAGCAGTACGTC. V and J are TRBV20-1 and TRBJ2-7; D is undetermined. Germline V gives CDR1 DFQATT, CDR2 SNEGSKA (reference sequence). V gave up 2 bases and J gave up 3 bases, with 5 bases separating them. This CDR3 has 11 amino acids.

The rearrangement links TRBV7-7 to TRBJ2-2, with 11 bases identical to TRBD1. This CDR3 has 15 residues. V was clipped by 5 bases and J by 5 bases; unmatched bases: 4. Germline V gene lookup returns CDR1 SSHAT and CDR2 FNYEAQ (reference sequence). In DNA form, the CDR3 reads TGTGCCAGCAGCCCAGGGGACAGGGGGACCGGGGAGCTGTTTTTT. This codes for CASSPGDRGTGELFF.

Comment on this clonotype: The junction departs from germline at one end; a sequencing error may be responsible. This chain connects TRBV3-1 to TRBJ2-2; D possibly uses TRBD1 or TRBD2 (5 bases each). The germline gives CDR1 LGHDT, CDR2 YNNKEL (reference sequence). This CDR3 spans 14 amino acids. The CDR3 coding sequence is TGTGCCAGCAGCCAATTGCCCGGGACCGGGGTGCTGTTTTTT. As protein: CASSQLPGTGVLFF.